This TCR beta chain comes out of a study of cytomegalovirus exposure and HLA in healthy donors. The wider study: For the roughly 390 genotyped donors, about 79% fell within the Caucasian-associated ancestry cluster. Study findings and constraints: A later analysis, which compared TCR beta chains of equal frequency, found the HLA-associated ones more clonally expanded. Analysis was carried out at a later point, and it linked a missense DCLRE1C variant to TCR beta V- and J-gene trimming.

As for this clone: Its antigen is still unknown.

The V gene lost 6 bases and the J gene lost 10 bases, with 19 bases spanning the gap. The V gene's germline CDR1 is MNHNY and CDR2 SVGAGI (reference sequence). CDR3 length: 14 residues. The PCR used 60 Vbeta and 13 Jbeta primers. The protocol was immunoSEQ multiplex PCR, while the TCRdb copy is restricted to in-frame clones and leaves out a portion. Here the sample spans over 150,000 clones, more than 80% being singletons. Material: PBMCs. V usage is TRBV6-6 and J usage is TRBJ2-1; no clear D gene. The clonotype originates from a woman aged 30 to 39 in good health and CMV-seropositive. CDR3 DNA sequence: TGTGCCAGCAGCCAGAGTCACTATCAAGTGGAGCAGTTCTTC. Its protein is CASSQSHYQVEQFF.